Below are 25 T cell receptor beta chains sequenced from a single sample in a study of shared clonotypes between healthy human individuals. TCRdb's table, derived via immunoSEQ multiplex PCR, lists solely in-frame clones and lacks some. The data hold 2 million to 3 million clones, with more than 85% observed a single time. What was sequenced was naive CD4+ T cells from PBMCs. Specified subset: CD45RA+ positively selected. Receptors were obtained from a man between 18 and 35 years old in good health. Some clones in this sample may be carry-over from other donors' samples.

This clone came up once. The chain combines TRBV12-2 with TRBJ2-2. TRBV12-2 is classified as a pseudogene. The CDR3 extends over 15 amino acids. CDR3 nucleotides: TGTGCAAGTCGCTTATGCTGGGGAAGCACCGGGGAGCTGTTTTTT. The encoded protein is CASRLCWGSTGELFF.

This chain links TRBV5-1 with TRBJ2-7, with D perhaps being TRBD1 or TRBD2 (6 bases each). This CDR3 is built from 16 residues. Germline assignment: CDR1 SGHRS and CDR2 YFSETQ. Trimming left V 3 bases short and J 5 bases short, with 21 bases between. CDR3 sequence reads: CASSSGDWTEWDEQYF. CDR3 DNA sequence: TGCGCCAGCAGCTCGGGGGATTGGACAGAATGGGACGAGCAGTACTTC.

A word on this clone: Other DNA sequences within the sample encode an identical CDR3. The chain has TRBV28 and TRBJ2-7, with 11 bases matching TRBD2. V gave up 5 bases and J gave up 1 base; unmatched junction bases: 10. CDR1 and CDR2 (germline): MDHEN, SYDVKM. This CDR3 comprises 17 residues. This chain's CDR3 is CASSLPGLAVLSYEQYF. CDR3 sequence (DNA): TGTGCCAGCAGTCTACCGGGACTAGCGGTACTATCCTACGAGCAGTACTTC.

The chain joins TRBV6-8 to TRBJ1-2, with 7 bases that match TRBD1. Looked up from germline, CDR1 is MNHGY and CDR2 is SAAAGT. The ends lost 1 base at V and 2 bases at J; junction bases unmatched: 10. The CDR3 covers 17 residues. CDR3 in amino acids: CASSYFVPGQTNYGYTF. The CDR3, as DNA: TGTGCCAGCAGTTACTTTGTCCCGGGACAGACCAACTATGGCTACACCTTC.

This clone occurred a few times. The chain carries TRBV7-9 and TRBJ2-7; D gene unclear. From germline, CDR1 is SEHNR and CDR2 FQNEAQ (reference sequence). Trimming cost V 7 bases and J 0 bases, with 4 bases left between them. This CDR3 is 11 amino acids long. CDR3 residues: CASTNSYEQYF. The CDR3 DNA follows: TGTGCCAGCACCAACTCCTACGAGCAGTACTTC.

The chain combines TRBV2 with TRBJ2-5; no clear D gene. V dropped 3 bases and J dropped 11 bases, with 16 bases sitting between them. This CDR3 comprises 13 residues. Germline V gene data show CDR1 as SNHLY and CDR2 as FYNNEI. Written as DNA, the CDR3 is TGTGCCAGCAGTGATGTGACGTTAGTTGGGCAGTACTTC. This sequence encodes CASSDVTLVGQYF.

Notes on this clone: The sample contains more than one DNA sequence encoding this CDR3. The J gene is TRBJ2-7, the V gene TRBV7-8; 8 bases match TRBD2. The CDR3 runs 15 residues. The germline V gene encodes CDR1 SGHVS and CDR2 FQNEAQ. Trimming took 1 base from V and 3 from J; bases not matched to a gene: 5. The CDR3 region has the DNA TGTGCCAGCAGCTTAGGTCCCAGCGGGAGCTACGAGCAGTACTTC. Its translation is CASSLGPSGSYEQYF.

The chain has TRBV7-8 and TRBJ2-1; 8 bases match TRBD2. There are 16 residues in the CDR3. The V and J ends lost 1 base and 8 bases, in that order; junction bases with no gene match: 10. Germline CDR1 SGHVS, CDR2 FQNEAQ. The CDR3 reads CASSLGGGRSTDEQFF. DNA for the CDR3: TGTGCCAGCAGCTTAGGCGGCGGGAGGTCCACGGATGAGCAGTTCTTC.

The chain employs TRBV5-1 and TRBJ2-5; D gene uncertain. The ends were cut back, 5 bases at V and 1 base at J, with 9 bases in the middle. Germline V gene lookup returns CDR1 SGHRS and CDR2 YFSETQ. This CDR3 has 13 residues. The CDR3: CASSPPLQETQYF. CDR3 coding DNA: TGCGCCAGCAGTCCCCCCCTCCAAGAGACCCAGTACTTC.

The CDR3 sequence: CASSLYYRAGDNQPQHF. CDR3 bases: TGTGCCAGCAGTTTATACTACAGGGCAGGGGACAATCAGCCCCAGCATTTT. The chain joins TRBV27 to TRBJ1-5, with D perhaps matching TRBD1 (6 bases). Germline V gene data show CDR1 as MNHEY and CDR2 as SMNVEV (reference sequence). The CDR3 consists of 17 residues. Trimming took off 1 base at V and 3 bases at J, with 16 bases between the two ends.

The genes are TRBV28 and TRBJ1-1; TRBD1 is a possible D gene (5 bases). The CDR3 runs 12 residues. Germline CDR1 MDHEN, CDR2 SYDVKM. V lost 10 bases and J lost 1, with 10 bases in between. The CDR3 DNA follows: TGTGCCACCGGGGCAGGGAACACTGAAGCTTTCTTT. Translated: CATGAGNTEAFF.

The table lists this clone with a count of one. This sequence joins TRBV7-2 and TRBJ2-7; D remains ambiguous. The CDR3 is made up of 15 amino acids. The V end was cut by 0 bases, the J end by 0 bases, with 9 bases between. Germline lookup yields CDR1 SGHTA and CDR2 FQGNSA. The CDR3 loop reads CASSLARPSSYEQYF. The CDR3 DNA sequence: TGTGCCAGCAGCTTAGCGCGTCCCAGCTCCTACGAGCAGTACTTC.

The CDR3: CASSLSPGNLPEAFF. The CDR3 nucleotides are TGTGCCAGCAGCTTAAGTCCAGGGAATTTACCTGAAGCTTTCTTT. The chain recombines TRBV11-2 with TRBJ1-1; D is perhaps TRBD1 (5 bases). The V gene lost 2 bases and the J gene lost 6 bases, with 16 bases spanning the gap. The CDR3 loop spans 15 amino acids. Germline V gene data show CDR1 as SGHAT and CDR2 as FQNNGV.

V gene TRBV5-1 combines with J gene TRBJ2-5; 8 bases map to TRBD1. The CDR3 length is 16 residues. Germline CDR1 and CDR2: SGHRS and YFSETQ. V shed 2 bases and J 1 base; nucleotides not matched to a gene: 7. The CDR3 bases are TGCGCCAGCAGCTTAAGGACAGGGTTGGGCCAAGAGACCCAGTACTTC. This encodes CASSLRTGLGQETQYF.

The CDR3 region is CASQSAGGGSYGYTF. In DNA form, the CDR3 reads TGTGCCAGTCAATCCGCAGGGGGCGGCTCCTATGGCTACACCTTC. The rearrangement uses TRBV19 and TRBJ1-2, with 8 bases aligning to TRBD1. Germline CDR1 reads LNHDA; CDR2 reads SQIVND (reference sequence). V gave up 8 bases and J gave up 4 bases; unmatched junction bases: 12. CDR3 length: 15 residues. The entire variable domain, with the rest obtained from reference TRBV19 and TRBJ1-2, is as follows: DGGITQSPKYLFRKEGQNVTLSCEQNLNHDAMYWYRQDPGQGLRLIYYSQIVNDFQKGDIAEGYSVSREKKESFPLTVTSAQKNPTAFYLCASQSAGGGSYGYTFGSGTRLTVV.

The CDR3 DNA reads as TGTGCCAGTACCCGACAGGGGTCGGCAGATACGCAGTATTTT. It encodes CASTRQGSADTQYF. V is TRBV7-9 and J is TRBJ2-3, with TRBD1 identical over 8 bases. The CDR3 runs 14 residues. Trimming removed 9 bases from V and 4 bases from J; junction bases left unmatched: 9. Germline CDR1 SEHNR, CDR2 FQNEAQ (reference sequence).

The chain carries TRBV7-2 and TRBJ2-7, with 12 bases that match TRBD2. This CDR3 spans 18 amino acids. Per germline, CDR1 SGHTA and CDR2 FQGNSA. V lost 3 bases, J lost 6 bases, and 15 bases stayed unmatched. The CDR3 loop reads CASSFLISLAGGPIEQYF. CDR3 in DNA: TGTGCCAGCAGCTTTCTGATTTCTCTAGCGGGAGGGCCAATCGAGCAGTACTTC.

The rearrangement joins TRBV28 to TRBJ1-2; D is perhaps TRBD1 (6 bases). The CDR3 length is 13 residues. Trimming left V 10 bases short and J 7 bases short, with 19 bases between. Germline CDR1 MDHEN, CDR2 SYDVKM. CDR3 loop: CATQTGLRRGYTF. In nucleotides, the CDR3 is TGTGCCACCCAGACAGGTCTCCGGCGTGGCTACACCTTC.

The V call is TRBV18, the J call TRBJ2-3, with 10 bases matching TRBD1. CDR3 length: 15 residues. Germline values: CDR1 KGHSH, CDR2 LQKENI. The V segment lost 6 bases and the J segment 0 bases; nucleotides outside the gene matches: 3. DNA for the CDR3: TGTGCCAGCTCCGAGGGACAGGGGAGCACAGATACGCAGTATTTT. Encoded protein: CASSEGQGSTDTQYF.

This clone was counted a few times. This chain links TRBV30 with TRBJ1-1, with D perhaps TRBD1 (6 bases). In germline, CDR1 is GTSNPN, CDR2 SVGIG (reference sequence). This CDR3 is built from 14 residues. The germline V and J ends were trimmed by 5 bases and 5 bases, with 18 bases remaining between them. The CDR3 DNA reads TGTGCCTGGGGTCACTCCAGGGGATGGACTGAAGCTTTCTTT. Amino acid sequence: CAWGHSRGWTEAFF.

The chain has TRBV11-3 and TRBJ2-5; 8 bases align to TRBD1. Germline V gives CDR1 SGHNT, CDR2 YENEEA. This CDR3 is built from 12 residues. V lost 8 bases to trimming and J lost 5 bases; unmatched junction nucleotides: 4. The CDR3 is CASAGGSETQYF. CDR3 nucleotide sequence: TGTGCCAGCGCAGGGGGCTCTGAGACCCAGTACTTC.

The rearrangement links TRBV7-3 to TRBJ1-5, with a weak D call TRBD1 (5 bases). Germline V CDR1 and CDR2: SGHTA, FQGTGA. There are 17 residues in the CDR3. Trimming shortened V by 5 bases and J by 7 bases, and 24 bases separated the two germline ends. The CDR3 DNA follows: TGTGCCAGCAGCAAAACGTTGGGGGATCCACCTTGGCAGCCCCAGCATTTT. The encoded protein is CASSKTLGDPPWQPQHF.

V gene TRBV28 combines with J gene TRBJ2-7; the D is unclear. The CDR3 sequence is 13 residues long. The V gene lost 5 bases and the J gene lost 3 bases, with 11 bases spanning the gap. Germline CDR1 is MDHEN and CDR2 is SYDVKM. CDR3 bases: TGTGCCAGCAGTCCAACCGGTTTCTACGAGCAGTACTTC. Encoded protein: CASSPTGFYEQYF.

V is TRBV28 and J is TRBJ2-3; no firm D call. Per germline, CDR1 MDHEN and CDR2 SYDVKM. V shed 2 bases and J shed 1 base, with 10 bases lying between them. CDR3 size: 15 residues. This CDR3 is CASSLMGIGTDTQYF. CDR3 coding DNA: TGTGCCAGCAGTTTAATGGGAATCGGCACAGATACGCAGTATTTT.

Of note for this clone: The sample carries other DNA sequences with the same CDR3. This chain joins TRBV19 and TRBJ1-5; weak D call: TRBD1 (5 bases). V was clipped by 5 bases and J by 7 bases, with 12 bases between them. Germline-derived CDR1 and CDR2 are LNHDA and SQIVND (reference sequence). The CDR3 length is 13 residues. CDR3 region: CASSPLGGQPQHF. Here the CDR3 DNA reads TGTGCCAGTAGTCCCTTGGGGGGACAGCCCCAGCATTTT.